These 15 T cell receptor beta chains were sequenced from one sample in a study of PD-1 blockade in classical Hodgkin lymphoma. Time point reported: cycle 4 day 1 (C4D1), after less than 7 weeks of nivolumab. Each patient experienced a relapse that followed autologous stem cell transplantation, and brentuximab vedotin exposure varied. The data were produced by immunoSEQ multiplex PCR, yet TCRdb's version contains in-frame clones alone and is incomplete. The sample carries 20,000 or so clones, approximately 80% recorded once. Material: peripheral blood mononuclear cells (PBMCs), obtained before the fourth cycle of nivolumab. These TCRs come from a human donor with classical Hodgkin lymphoma.

The chain links TRBV7-2 to TRBJ2-5; 9 bases fit TRBD1. CDR3 size: 15 residues. The germline V gene has CDR1 SGHTA and CDR2 FQGNSA. V dropped 3 bases and J dropped 2; count of bases not matched to a gene: 4. This CDR3 is CASSLGGTGQETQYF. The CDR3 region has the DNA TGTGCCAGCAGCTTGGGCGGGACAGGGCAAGAGACCCAGTACTTC.

V and J are TRBV2 and TRBJ2-7; 11 bases match TRBD1. Germline V gene lookup returns CDR1 SNHLY and CDR2 FYNNEI. V shed 6 bases, J shed 3 bases, and the junction held 10 bases outside the gene matches. CDR3 length: 16 residues. The CDR3, as DNA: TGTGCCAGCAGGAGGGACAGGGGGATCGGCCTCTACGAGCAGTACTTC. It specifies CASRRDRGIGLYEQYF. Drawing the rest from reference TRBV2 and TRBJ2-7, the complete variable domain is EPEVTQTPSHQVTQMGQEVILRCVPISNHLYFYWYRQILGQKVEFLVSFYNNEISEKSEIFDDQFSVERPDGSNFTLKIRSTKLEDSAMYFCASRRDRGIGLYEQYFGPGTRLTVT.

The genes are TRBV6-5 and TRBJ2-7, with 7 bases matching TRBD2. CDR1 and CDR2 (germline): MNHEY, SVGAGI. This CDR3 region has 15 residues. V lost 6 bases, J lost 3 bases, and 11 bases stayed unmatched. The CDR3 loop reads CASSFSGKGDYEQYF. The CDR3 DNA reads TGTGCCAGCAGCTTCAGCGGGAAGGGAGACTACGAGCAGTACTTC.

This sequence joins TRBV25-1 and TRBJ2-7, with 8 bases lining up with TRBD2. Losses at the gene ends were 6 bases for V and 0 bases for J; bases not matched to a gene: 10. The CDR3 runs to 16 residues. The germline CDR1 and CDR2 sequences are MGHDK and SYGVNS. Here the CDR3 reads CASSSIAGISSYEQYF. The CDR3 nucleotides are TGTGCCAGCAGCTCGATAGCGGGAATAAGCTCCTACGAGCAGTACTTC.

This clone was recorded once. The chain links TRBV6-5 to TRBJ1-2, with 7 bases aligning to TRBD1. CDR3 length equals 15 residues. Germline CDR1 is MNHEY and CDR2 is SVGAGI. The ends lost 0 bases at V and 5 bases at J; junction bases unmatched: 6. The CDR3 reads CASSYSYGTEYGYTF. In nucleotides, the CDR3 is TGTGCCAGCAGTTACTCGTACGGGACAGAATATGGCTACACCTTC.

This clone was seen more than once but under ten times. The gene calls are TRBV30 and TRBJ1-3; D unclear. V was clipped by 4 bases and J by 2 bases, with 12 bases between them. The CDR3 extends over 14 amino acids. Germline-derived CDR1 and CDR2 are GTSNPN and SVGIG (reference sequence). Here the CDR3 reads CAWKREETGNTIYF. Written as DNA, the CDR3 is TGTGCCTGGAAGAGGGAGGAAACTGGAAACACCATATATTTT.

This clone is termed medium-sized. V gene TRBV10-3 combines with J gene TRBJ2-7; 9 bases are shared with TRBD2. The germline CDR1 and CDR2 sequences are ENHRY and SYGVKD. Germline trimming cut 4 bases from V and 4 bases from J; bases unmatched to any gene: 11. The CDR3 is 16 residues long. Written as DNA, the CDR3 is TGTGCCATCAGTGGTCTCGGCGGGAGGGAGAAATACGAGCAGTACTTC. Protein: CAISGLGGREKYEQYF.

The chain has TRBV19 and TRBJ2-3; a possible D gene is TRBD1 (5 bases). The germline V gene encodes CDR1 LNHDA and CDR2 SQIVND (reference sequence). There are 13 residues in the CDR3. V shed 4 bases and J shed 8 bases, with 13 bases lying between them. The CDR3 DNA sequence: TGTGCCAGTAGTACAGACAGTTCTACTACGCAGTATTTT. It translates to CASSTDSSTTQYF.

This chain connects TRBV29-1 to TRBJ2-7; D tentatively reads TRBD1 or TRBD2 (5 bases each). This CDR3 is 14 amino acids long. Trimming shortened V by 7 bases and J by 7 bases, and 23 bases separated the two germline ends. Per the germline V gene, CDR1 is SQVTM and CDR2 is ANQGSEA. The chain's CDR3 is CSASPGTPTGEQYF. The CDR3 coding sequence is TGCAGCGCATCACCCGGGACGCCTACCGGGGAGCAGTACTTC.

This chain connects TRBV28 to TRBJ1-2, with TRBD1 identical over 9 bases. This CDR3 comprises 13 residues. Germline lookup yields CDR1 MDHEN and CDR2 SYDVKM. Trimming removed 6 bases from V and 4 bases from J; junction bases left unmatched: 3. The CDR3 sequence: CASRETGGYGYTF. The CDR3 DNA follows: TGTGCCAGCAGAGAGACAGGGGGCTATGGCTACACCTTC.

The rearrangement links TRBV6-1 to TRBJ2-5; 16 bases are a match to TRBD2. Germline V gene sequence: CDR1 MNHNS, CDR2 SASEGT. V shed 4 bases, J shed 5 bases, and the junction held 4 bases outside the gene matches. CDR3 length: 16 amino acids. CDR3 residues: CASSAGLAGGLETQYF. The DNA of the CDR3 is TGTGCCAGCAGTGCGGGACTAGCGGGAGGGCTGGAGACCCAGTACTTC.

The rearrangement links TRBV7-6 to TRBJ1-3; D remains unclear. Germline V gene sequence: CDR1 SGHVS, CDR2 FNYEAQ. The CDR3 is 16 amino acids. V shed 1 base and J shed 1 base, with 11 bases lying between them. The CDR3 spells CASSLGSLFSGNTIYF. In DNA form, the CDR3 reads TGTGCCAGCAGCTTAGGCAGCCTCTTTTCTGGAAACACCATATATTTT.

Points on this clone: Compared with germline, one end of the junction differs, possibly owing to a read error. V is TRBV29-1 and J is TRBJ1-5; TRBD1 aligns across 7 bases. The CDR3 runs 14 residues. In germline, CDR1 is SQVTM, CDR2 ANQGSEA. The CDR3 spells CSVEDRDFNQPQHF. The CDR3 DNA sequence: TGCAGCGTCGAAGACAGGGATTTCAATCAGCCCCAGCATTTT. The full variable domain, rest sourced from reference TRBV29-1 and TRBJ1-5, is SAVISQKPSRDICQRGTSLTIQCQVDSQVTMMFWYRQQPGQSLTLIATANQGSEATYESGFVIDKFPISRPNLTFSTLTVSNMSPEDSSIYLCSVEDRDFNQPQHFGDGTRLSIL.

The chain carries TRBV2 and TRBJ2-3, with D possibly TRBD2 on 5 matching bases. There are 14 residues in the CDR3. Germline CDR1 is SNHLY and CDR2 is FYNNEI. The V and J ends lost 2 bases and 2 bases respectively, with 8 bases between them. The CDR3 loop reads CASSENGNTDTQYF. The CDR3, as DNA: TGTGCCAGCAGTGAAAACGGGAACACAGATACGCAGTATTTT.

This chain joins TRBV10-3 and TRBJ2-1; 10 positions match TRBD2. Germline V gene data show CDR1 as ENHRY and CDR2 as SYGVKD. This CDR3 is 19 amino acids long. V lost 4 bases, J lost 0 bases, and 12 bases stayed unmatched. CDR3 in amino acids: CAISGPLLAGAFSYNEQFF. The CDR3 DNA sequence: TGTGCCATCAGTGGGCCCCTTCTAGCGGGGGCCTTCTCCTACAATGAGCAGTTCTTC.